The 3 T cell receptor beta chains below were found in one sample sequenced in a study of cytomegalovirus exposure and HLA in healthy donors. The PCR contained 60 Vbeta and 13 Jbeta primers. Measured with immunoSEQ multiplex PCR; TCRdb has only the in-frame clones, and not every one. The table lists 50,000 to 65,000 clones, roughly 84% of them singletons. The specimen sequenced was PBMCs. The source of these receptors is a woman aged 18-30 years in good health and CMV-seronegative.

This clone was counted a few times. The junction departs from germline at one end; a sequencing error may be responsible. The chain carries TRBV6-5 and TRBJ2-6, with TRBD1 identical over 7 bases. Germline CDR1 and CDR2: MNHEY and SVGAGI. The CDR3 is made up of 16 amino acids. CDR3 DNA sequence: TGTGCCAGCAGTTACTCAGGGGGCTCTGGGGCCAACGGCCTGACTTTC. This gives the protein CASSYSGGSGANGLTF.

The V and J genes are TRBV28 and TRBJ1-4; D is possibly TRBD1 (5 bases). Trimming took off 6 bases at V and 4 bases at J, with 12 bases between the two ends. Germline assignment: CDR1 MDHEN and CDR2 SYDVKM. The CDR3 loop spans 14 amino acids. CDR3 amino acids: CASSSRGFNEKLFF. For the CDR3, the DNA is TGTGCCAGCAGCAGCCGGGGGTTTAATGAAAAACTGTTTTTT.

The rearrangement uses TRBV6-6 and TRBJ2-1, with 9 bases that match TRBD2. In germline, CDR1 is MNHNY, CDR2 SVGAGI (reference sequence). This CDR3 region has 13 residues. V was pared by 7 bases and J by 14 bases, with 12 bases of the junction left unmatched. CDR3 nucleotides: TGTGCCAGCACCCGCGACCCCGGGACTAGCAAGTTCTTC. This translates into CASTRDPGTSKFF.